The 10 T cell receptor beta chains below were found in one sample sequenced in a study of metastatic and nonmetastatic thyroid tumors. TCRdb re-called clones via MiXCR from the PCR reads. The sample lists just over 70,000 clones, about 17% occurring once. All patients were untreated before thyroid surgery. Sequencing was performed on blood. These receptor sequences come from a female donor with papillary thyroid cancer or a benign thyroid nodule (not recorded which). Some clones in this sample may be carry-over from other donors' samples.

This clone appeared a few times. Other nucleotide sequences in the sample specify the same CDR3. The rearrangement joins TRBV6-4 to TRBJ2-3; D gene ambiguous. This CDR3 is 13 amino acids long. CDR1 and CDR2 from the germline V gene are MRHNA and SNTAGT. With 3 bases removed from V and 3 bases from J, the gap between germline ends came to 7 bases. CDR3 sequence: CASSESGTDTQYF. The CDR3 DNA reads as TGTGCCAGCAGTGAGTCCGGAACAGATACGCAGTATTTT.

In its sample, this clone was seen a few times. The rearrangement joins TRBV6-1 to TRBJ2-1, with D possibly matching TRBD1 (6 bases). Per the germline V gene, CDR1 is MNHNS and CDR2 is SASEGT. Trimming cost V 5 bases and J 5 bases, with 13 bases left between them. CDR3 length: 14 amino acids. CDR3 protein: CASSMDSLNNEQFF. The CDR3, as DNA: TGTGCCAGCAGTATGGACAGCTTAAACAATGAGCAGTTCTTC.

The V and J genes are TRBV11-2 and TRBJ2-7; the D gene is possibly TRBD1 (7 bases). Trimming stripped 1 base from V and 2 bases from J, with 12 bases between. Germline CDR1 and CDR2: SGHAT and FQNNGV. This CDR3 region has 15 residues. CDR3 in amino acids: CASSLVAGGTYEQYF. The CDR3 nucleotides are TGTGCCAGCAGCTTAGTGGCAGGGGGGACCTACGAGCAGTACTTC.

The chain carries TRBV3-1 and TRBJ1-2; D is unresolved. Germline V gives CDR1 LGHDT, CDR2 YNNKEL (reference sequence). Trimming removed 6 bases at V and 7 bases at J, with 15 bases between. This CDR3 is built from 13 residues. The CDR3 loop is CASRLTGVGGYTF. The CDR3 bases are TGTGCCAGCAGACTAACCGGGGTGGGTGGCTACACCTTC. Filled out from reference TRBV3-1 and TRBJ1-2, the complete variable domain reads DTAVSQTPKYLVTQMGNDKSIKCEQNLGHDTMYWYKQDSKKFLKIMFSYNNKELIINETVPNRFSPKSPDKAHLNLHINSLELGDSAVYFCASRLTGVGGYTFGSGTRLTVV.

This clone was observed at least ten times. V usage is TRBV12-3 or TRBV12-4 and J usage is TRBJ2-2; D gene ambiguous. The CDR3 has 14 amino acids. V lost 2 bases and J 4 bases, leaving 8 bases between the germline ends. The CDR3 loop reads CASSLRALTGELFF. CDR3 DNA sequence: TGTGCCAGCAGTTTAAGGGCTCTCACCGGGGAGCTGTTTTTT.

This clone was picked up a small number of times. The genes are TRBV6-2 or TRBV6-3 and TRBJ2-1, with a weak D call TRBD2 (5 bases). This CDR3 is 16 amino acids long. The germline V gene encodes CDR1 MNHEY and CDR2 SVGEGT. V was clipped by 6 bases and J by 7 bases, with 22 bases between them. The CDR3 region is CASRDWISGQGNEQFF. As DNA, the CDR3 is TGTGCCAGCAGAGACTGGATAAGCGGCCAAGGGAATGAGCAGTTCTTC.

This clone was recorded a few times. J is TRBJ1-1 and V is TRBV9, with 11 bases identical to TRBD1. Losses at the gene ends were 7 bases for V and 6 bases for J; bases not matched to a gene: 2. The CDR3 is 12 amino acids. The germline V gene encodes CDR1 SGDLS and CDR2 YYNGEE. The CDR3 sequence is CASGQGASEAFF. For the CDR3, the DNA is TGTGCCAGCGGACAGGGGGCTTCTGAAGCTTTCTTT.

This clone was detected many times. The chain links TRBV29-1 to TRBJ1-1; a possible D gene is TRBD1 (5 bases). V dropped 4 bases and J dropped 2 bases, with 11 bases sitting between them. CDR3 length equals 13 residues. Germline loops: CDR1 SQVTM, CDR2 ANQGSEA. As DNA, the CDR3 is TGCAGCGTTGGGGGACGGCTAAACACTGAAGCTTTCTTT. It codes for CSVGGRLNTEAFF. The full variable domain, with the rest looked up from reference TRBV29-1 and TRBJ1-1, is SAVISQKPSRDICQRGTSLTIQCQVDSQVTMMFWYRQQPGQSLTLIATANQGSEATYESGFVIDKFPISRPNLTFSTLTVSNMSPEDSSIYLCSVGGRLNTEAFFGQGTRLTVV.

This clone has ten or more counts. The rearrangement links TRBV6-5 to TRBJ2-2; tentative D call: TRBD2 (5 bases). The CDR3 consists of 16 residues. The V end lost 0 bases, the J end lost 2 bases, and 10 bases lay between the germline ends. Germline CDR1 reads MNHEY; CDR2 reads SVGAGI. CDR3 in DNA: TGTGCCAGCAGTTACTCGAGCGGTCCTAACACCGGGGAGCTGTTTTTT. Protein product: CASSYSSGPNTGELFF.

This rearrangement joins TRBV11-2 to TRBJ2-1; no firm D call. Germline loops: CDR1 SGHAT, CDR2 FQNNGV. The CDR3 has 15 residues. V was clipped by 1 base and J by 9 bases, with 16 bases between them. The CDR3 bases are TGTGCCAGCAGCTTAGGCCCCGGTTTATCATTTGAGCAGTTCTTC. Translated, it gives CASSLGPGLSFEQFF.